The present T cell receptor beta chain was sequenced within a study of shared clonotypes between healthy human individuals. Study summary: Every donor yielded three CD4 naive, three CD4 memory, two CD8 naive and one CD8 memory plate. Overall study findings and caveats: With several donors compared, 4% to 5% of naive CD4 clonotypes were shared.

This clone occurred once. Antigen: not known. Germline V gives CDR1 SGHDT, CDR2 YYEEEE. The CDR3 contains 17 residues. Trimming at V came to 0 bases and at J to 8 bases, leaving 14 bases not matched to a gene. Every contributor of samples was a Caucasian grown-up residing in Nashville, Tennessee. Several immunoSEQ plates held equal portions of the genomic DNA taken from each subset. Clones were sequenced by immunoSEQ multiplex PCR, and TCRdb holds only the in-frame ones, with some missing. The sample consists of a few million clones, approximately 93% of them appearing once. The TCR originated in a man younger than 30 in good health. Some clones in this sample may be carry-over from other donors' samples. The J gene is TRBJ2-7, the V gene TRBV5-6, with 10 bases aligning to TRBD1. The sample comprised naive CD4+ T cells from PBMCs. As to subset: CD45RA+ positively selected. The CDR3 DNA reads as TGTGCCAGCAGCTTGGCCAAATCGGGGACAGGGGAAGGGAAGCAGTACTTC. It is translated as CASSLAKSGTGEGKQYF. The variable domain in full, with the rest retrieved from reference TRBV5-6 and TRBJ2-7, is DAGVTQSPTHLIKTRGQQVTLRCSPKSGHDTVSWYQQALGQGPQFIFQYYEEEERQRGNFPDRFSGHQFPNYSSELNVNALLLGDSALYLCASSLAKSGTGEGKQYFGPGTRLTVT.